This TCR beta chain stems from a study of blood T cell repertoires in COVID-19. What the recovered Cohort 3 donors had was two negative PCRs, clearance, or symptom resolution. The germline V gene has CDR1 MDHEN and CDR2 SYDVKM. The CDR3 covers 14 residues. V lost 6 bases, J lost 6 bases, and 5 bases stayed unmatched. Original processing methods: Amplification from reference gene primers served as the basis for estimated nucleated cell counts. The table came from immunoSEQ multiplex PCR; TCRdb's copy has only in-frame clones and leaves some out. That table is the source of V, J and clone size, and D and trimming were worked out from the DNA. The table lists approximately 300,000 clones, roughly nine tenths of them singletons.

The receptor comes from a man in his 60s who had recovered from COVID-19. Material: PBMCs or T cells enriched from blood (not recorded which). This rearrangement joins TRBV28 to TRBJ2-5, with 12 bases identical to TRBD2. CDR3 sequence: CASSRTSGTKTQYF. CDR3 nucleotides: TGTGCCAGCAGCCGGACTAGCGGGACTAAGACCCAGTACTTC. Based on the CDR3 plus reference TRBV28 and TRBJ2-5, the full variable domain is DVKVTQSSRYLVKRTGEKVFLECVQDMDHENMFWYRQDPGLGLRLIYFSYDVKMKEKGDIPEGYSVSREKKERFSLILESASTNQTSMYLCASSRTSGTKTQYFGPGTRLLVL.